The 20 T cell receptor beta chains below come from one sample, sequenced in a study of blood T cell repertoires in COVID-19. The data were produced by immunoSEQ multiplex PCR, yet TCRdb's version contains in-frame clones alone and is incomplete. The sample lists 80,000 to 100,000 clones; roughly 80% were seen once. Specimen: peripheral blood. All receptors derive from a human donor in a cohort sampled during active COVID-19.

The chain is built from TRBV28 and TRBJ2-7; 11 bases map to TRBD2. CDR1 MDHEN and CDR2 SYDVKM come from the germline V gene. V lost 5 bases and J lost 4; bases outside the gene matches: 4. CDR3 length equals 14 residues. CDR3 sequence (DNA): TGTGCCAGCAGTCCCGGGACTAGCGGTTACGAGCAGTACTTC. Amino acid sequence: CASSPGTSGYEQYF.

This rearrangement joins TRBV7-2 to TRBJ2-7; tentatively, D is TRBD1 (6 bases). This CDR3 region has 16 residues. CDR1 and CDR2 from the germline V gene are SGHTA and FQGNSA. The V and J ends lost 5 bases and 3 bases respectively, with 20 bases between them. In nucleotides, the CDR3 is TGTGCCAGCAGCCCCGGATACCGGGACATCCGCTACGAGCAGTACTTC. Amino acid sequence: CASSPGYRDIRYEQYF.

The chain employs TRBV28 and TRBJ2-7; 10 bases align to TRBD1. J was trimmed by 4 bases and V by 6 bases; bases with no gene match: 9. The CDR3 contains 15 residues. Germline values: CDR1 MDHEN, CDR2 SYDVKM. The CDR3 region is CASSRRVGQGYEQYF. The CDR3 nucleotides read TGTGCCAGCAGCCGTCGGGTGGGACAGGGGTACGAGCAGTACTTC.

The chain uses TRBV7-2 and TRBJ1-1; 7 bases map to TRBD1. The ends lost 3 bases at V and 4 bases at J; junction bases unmatched: 5. This CDR3 is built from 14 residues. The germline V gene encodes CDR1 SGHTA and CDR2 FQGNSA. CDR3 bases: TGTGCCAGCAGCTTGGAGGGGGCGGGCACTGAAGCTTTCTTT. As protein: CASSLEGAGTEAFF. Full variable domain (missing parts from reference TRBV7-2 and TRBJ1-1): GAGVSQSPSNKVTEKGKDVELRCDPISGHTALYWYRQSLGQGLEFLIYFQGNSAPDKSGLPSDRFSAERTGGSVSTLTIQRTQQEDSAVYLCASSLEGAGTEAFFGQGTRLTVV.

The rearrangement links TRBV7-9 to TRBJ1-1; the D is unclear. CDR3 size: 16 residues. CDR1 is SEHNR, CDR2 FQNEAQ, per germline (reference sequence). The germline V and J ends were trimmed by 2 bases and 0 bases, with 13 bases remaining between them. In DNA, the CDR3 is TGTGCCAGCAGCTTACCCCCGGTCGCACTGAACACTGAAGCTTTCTTT. Translated: CASSLPPVALNTEAFF. Complete variable domain (other parts from reference TRBV7-9 and TRBJ1-1): DTGVSQNPRHKITKRGQNVTFRCDPISEHNRLYWYRQTLGQGPEFLTYFQNEAQLEKSRLLSDRFSAERPKGSFSTLEIQRTEQGDSAMYLCASSLPPVALNTEAFFGQGTRLTVV.

The chain carries TRBV27 and TRBJ1-1, with TRBD1 matching 7 bases. The CDR3 extends over 15 amino acids. The V gene end was trimmed by 6 bases and the J gene end by 8 bases; junction bases not matched to a gene: 15. Germline-derived CDR1 and CDR2 are MNHEY and SMNVEV (reference sequence). The CDR3 DNA follows: TGTGCCAGCAGCTCGCGAGGGACAGAGAATCAAGAAGCTTTCTTT. It specifies CASSSRGTENQEAFF.

The chain has TRBV5-1 and TRBJ2-7; 12 bases match TRBD2. The CDR3 sequence is 15 residues long. V was pared by 3 bases and J by 6 bases, with 7 bases of the junction left unmatched. The germline gives CDR1 SGHRS, CDR2 YFSETQ. The CDR3 DNA sequence: TGCGCCAGCAGCTCGACGACTAGCGGGAGTACCGAGCAGTACTTC. Protein sequence: CASSSTTSGSTEQYF. The full variable domain, its missing parts supplied by reference TRBV5-1 and TRBJ2-7, is KAGVTQTPRYLIKTRGQQVTLSCSPISGHRSVSWYQQTPGQGLQFLFEYFSETQRNKGNFPGRFSGRQFSNSRSEMNVSTLELGDSALYLCASSSTTSGSTEQYFGPGTRLTVT.

The chain couples TRBV5-1 to TRBJ2-2, with 8 bases identical to TRBD2. The CDR3 is 17 amino acids. Germline V gives CDR1 SGHRS, CDR2 YFSETQ. Trimming at V came to 0 bases and at J to 5 bases, leaving 9 bases not matched to a gene. CDR3 sequence reads: CASSLDVGTRATGELFF. The DNA for the CDR3 is TGCGCCAGCAGCTTGGATGTCGGGACTAGGGCTACCGGGGAGCTGTTTTTT. The variable domain in full, with the rest retrieved from reference TRBV5-1 and TRBJ2-2, is KAGVTQTPRYLIKTRGQQVTLSCSPISGHRSVSWYQQTPGQGLQFLFEYFSETQRNKGNFPGRFSGRQFSNSRSEMNVSTLELGDSALYLCASSLDVGTRATGELFFGEGSRLTVL.

The J gene is TRBJ2-7, the V gene TRBV2; D might be TRBD2 (6 bases). V shed 0 bases and J shed 7 bases, with 16 bases lying between them. The CDR3 covers 15 residues. Germline CDR1 is SNHLY and CDR2 is FYNNEI. The CDR3 bases are TGTGCCAGCAGTGAAGCCGGGACTCTCACCATTGAGCAGTACTTC. The encoded protein is CASSEAGTLTIEQYF. The full variable domain, with the rest looked up from reference TRBV2 and TRBJ2-7, is EPEVTQTPSHQVTQMGQEVILRCVPISNHLYFYWYRQILGQKVEFLVSFYNNEISEKSEIFDDQFSVERPDGSNFTLKIRSTKLEDSAMYFCASSEAGTLTIEQYFGPGTRLTVT.

The chain couples TRBV5-1 to TRBJ1-1; D gene ambiguous. Trimming cost V 3 bases and J 0 bases, with 15 bases left between them. The CDR3 totals 16 residues. Germline-derived CDR1 and CDR2 are SGHRS and YFSETQ. DNA of the CDR3: TGCGCCAGCAGCTCGGGGTTCCCGTTCATGAACACTGAAGCTTTCTTT. It translates to CASSSGFPFMNTEAFF.

The chain couples TRBV3-1 (or the pseudogene TRBV3-2) to TRBJ1-3, with D possibly TRBD1 on 6 matching bases. The V gene lost 3 bases and the J gene lost 8 bases, with 11 bases spanning the gap. Germline V CDR1 and CDR2: LGHDT, YNNKEL (reference sequence). The CDR3 sequence is 13 residues long. CDR3 bases: TGTGCCAGCAGCCACAGGGGCGCGGACACCATATATTTT. Translated: CASSHRGADTIYF.

The V gene is TRBV6-2 or TRBV6-3, the J gene TRBJ1-1; 9 bases fit TRBD1. The trim removed 5 bases at V and 4 bases at J, leaving 5 bases unmatched. CDR3 length: 14 residues. Germline CDR1 reads MNHEY; CDR2 reads SVGEGT. CDR3 protein: CASSPRDRATEAFF. The CDR3 DNA reads as TGTGCCAGCAGTCCCCGGGACAGGGCCACTGAAGCTTTCTTT.

The sample holds one count of this clone. V gene TRBV5-1 combines with J gene TRBJ1-2; D might be TRBD1 (5 bases). Germline V CDR1 and CDR2: SGHRS, YFSETQ. The V and J ends lost 5 bases and 7 bases respectively, with 15 bases between them. This CDR3 spans 13 amino acids. The chain's CDR3 is CASRIPSGGGYTF. CDR3 bases: TGCGCCAGCAGGATCCCTAGCGGGGGTGGCTACACCTTC.

The chain employs TRBV6-4 and TRBJ2-3; TRBD1 matches at 10 bases. Germline CDR1 MRHNA, CDR2 SNTAGT. CDR3 length equals 14 residues. Trimming at V came to 4 bases and at J to 8 bases, leaving 6 bases not matched to a gene. CDR3 in DNA: TGTGCCAGCAGTGCCGGGACAGGGGAGGGTACGCAGTATTTT. Translating gives CASSAGTGEGTQYF.

This rearrangement joins TRBV5-1 to TRBJ2-3, with 7 positions matching TRBD2. Trimming cost V 5 bases and J 0 bases; bases outside gene matches: 9. This CDR3 region has 16 residues. Looked up from germline, CDR1 is SGHRS and CDR2 is YFSETQ. The CDR3 coding sequence is TGCGCCAGCAGAGGGAGGGTAGCTGCTAGCACAGATACGCAGTATTTT. Translation gives CASRGRVAASTDTQYF.

The chain uses TRBV19 and TRBJ2-2; a weak D match, TRBD1 (6 bases). Germline lookup yields CDR1 LNHDA and CDR2 SQIVND (reference sequence). This CDR3 is built from 14 residues. The V end lost 7 bases, the J end lost 2 bases, and 11 bases lay between the germline ends. The CDR3 is CASNPTGNTGELFF. DNA for the CDR3: TGTGCCAGTAACCCGACAGGTAACACCGGGGAGCTGTTTTTT. The full variable domain, its missing parts supplied by reference TRBV19 and TRBJ2-2, is DGGITQSPKYLFRKEGQNVTLSCEQNLNHDAMYWYRQDPGQGLRLIYYSQIVNDFQKGDIAEGYSVSREKKESFPLTVTSAQKNPTAFYLCASNPTGNTGELFFGEGSRLTVL.

This sequence joins TRBV4-2 and TRBJ2-7, with TRBD1 identical over 9 bases. CDR3 length equals 16 residues. V was clipped by 1 base and J by 0 bases; unmatched bases: 4. Looked up from germline, CDR1 is LGHNA and CDR2 is YNFKEQ. The CDR3 bases are TGTGCCAGCAGCCAAGGAGGGGGACAGGGCTCCTACGAGCAGTACTTC. It specifies CASSQGGGQGSYEQYF.

Written as DNA, the CDR3 is TGTGCCTCCTCGGACAGGGTAGGGAGCGAGCAGTACTTC. Its protein is CASSDRVGSEQYF. The chain links TRBV7-6 to TRBJ2-7; 8 nucleotides line up with TRBD1. Germline CDR1 is SGHVS and CDR2 is FNYEAQ. The V segment lost 11 bases and the J segment 6 bases; nucleotides outside the gene matches: 12. The CDR3 extends over 13 amino acids.

This chain uses TRBV28 with TRBJ2-6, with D uncertain. Germline V lookup: CDR1 MDHEN, CDR2 SYDVKM. CDR3 length: 15 amino acids. Trimming took off 5 bases at V and 2 bases at J, with 10 bases between the two ends. Here the CDR3 reads CASSPPVAGANVLTF. The DNA of the CDR3 is TGTGCCAGCAGTCCCCCGGTTGCTGGGGCCAACGTCCTGACTTTC.

This clone was recorded at least ten times. The V and J genes are TRBV11-2 and TRBJ2-7; 8 bases are a match to TRBD2. The CDR3 length is 15 residues. V lost 2 bases, J lost 0 bases, and 3 bases stayed unmatched. The germline V gene has CDR1 SGHAT and CDR2 FQNNGV. The CDR3 DNA reads as TGTGCCAGCAGCTTAACCGGGACTAGCTCCTACGAGCAGTACTTC. This gives the protein CASSLTGTSSYEQYF. Variable domain in full (rest from reference TRBV11-2 and TRBJ2-7): EAGVAQSPRYKIIEKRQSVAFWCNPISGHATLYWYQQILGQGPKLLIQFQNNGVVDDSQLPKDRFSAERLKGVDSTLKIQPAKLEDSAVYLCASSLTGTSSYEQYFGPGTRLTVT.